The next 30 T cell receptor beta chains were all read from a single sample in a study of T-cell reconstitution after alpha-beta-depleted transplantation in children. It was with unique molecular identifiers that the TCRbeta library was prepared. TCRdb re-called the PCR reads through MiXCR, storing one row per CDR3 protein. This table has approximately 70,000 distinct CDR3 sequences, roughly 4.5% appearing once. Here the sequenced sample was PBMCs, mostly from graft donor cells, taken 180 days after TCRalphabeta/CD19-depleted stem cell transplant. These receptors were obtained from a boy under two years old who had a stem cell transplant for acute myeloid leukemia, so the T cells may come from the graft donor.

This clonotype showed up just once. The chain is built from TRBV25-1 and TRBJ2-3, with 9 bases lining up with TRBD1. CDR1 and CDR2 from the germline V gene are MGHDK and SYGVNS. V gave up 6 bases and J gave up 4 bases; unmatched junction bases: 8. The CDR3 is 15 residues long. The CDR3: CASSPVDRGADTQYF. The CDR3 DNA reads TGTGCCAGCAGCCCGGTTGACAGGGGGGCAGATACGCAGTATTTT.

This clonotype has ten or more counts. The gene calls are TRBV5-5 and TRBJ1-3; D gene unclear. This CDR3 has 14 residues. The germline gives CDR1 SGHKS, CDR2 YYEKEE (reference sequence). V was pared by 2 bases and J by 3 bases, with 9 bases between. The CDR3 reads CASSLLAYGNTIYF. The CDR3 region has the DNA TGTGCCAGCAGCTTACTGGCGTATGGAAACACCATATATTTT.

This clonotype was counted many times. This chain connects TRBV9 to TRBJ1-1, with unresolved D. Germline V lookup: CDR1 SGDLS, CDR2 YYNGEE. There are 15 residues in the CDR3. Trimming left V 4 bases short and J 2 bases short, with 15 bases between. The CDR3 bases are TGTGCCAGCAGCCCCGGAGAGCCGGTTAACACTGAAGCTTTCTTT. This codes for CASSPGEPVNTEAFF.

This clonotype appeared many times. This chain uses TRBV20-1 with TRBJ2-7, with 10 bases identical to TRBD1. The germline gives CDR1 DFQATT, CDR2 SNEGSKA (reference sequence). V dropped 7 bases and J dropped 5; count of bases not matched to a gene: 11. CDR3 size: 14 residues. CDR3 loop: CSGGVLGTGDEQYV. CDR3 nucleotides: TGCAGTGGAGGGGTCCTAGGGACAGGGGACGAGCAGTACGTC.

The rearrangement joins TRBV12-3 or TRBV12-4 to TRBJ2-1, with a weak D call TRBD1 (5 bases). The CDR3 is made up of 19 amino acids. CDR3: CTCSFSGAYSLPSYNEQFF. DNA for the CDR3: TGTACCTGCAGTTTCTCTGGGGCGTACAGCCTCCCCTCCTACAATGAGCAGTTCTTC.

This clonotype appeared many times. The gene calls are TRBV4-1 and TRBJ2-7; 7 nucleotides match TRBD1. V lost 4 bases and J lost 5; bases outside the gene matches: 5. The CDR3 is 13 residues long. The germline CDR1 and CDR2 sequences are MGHRA and YSYEKL. CDR3 in amino acids: CASSLDRPNEQYV. CDR3 bases: TGCGCCAGCAGCCTGGACAGGCCTAACGAGCAGTACGTC.

This clonotype was found many times. This chain links TRBV20-1 with TRBJ1-2; tentatively, D is TRBD1 (5 bases). Trimming took 3 bases from V and 3 from J, leaving 20 bases between them. Per germline, CDR1 DFQATT and CDR2 SNEGSKA (reference sequence). This CDR3 is built from 16 residues. The CDR3 sequence is CSARAHGEGGDYGYTF. CDR3 nucleotide sequence: TGCAGTGCTAGGGCGCACGGGGAGGGAGGGGACTATGGCTACACCTTC.

This clonotype was counted many times. In DNA form, the CDR3 reads TGCGCCAGCAGCTTGTTGGGACTAGCCTACAATGAGCAGTTCTTC. As protein: CASSLLGLAYNEQFF. The rearrangement uses TRBV5-1 and TRBJ2-1, with TRBD2 matching over 8 bases. The trim removed 1 base at V and 2 bases at J, leaving 2 bases unmatched. CDR3 length: 15 residues. From germline, CDR1 is SGHRS and CDR2 YFSETQ.

This clonotype was seen at least ten times. The V call is TRBV12-3 or TRBV12-4, the J call TRBJ1-5, with a tentative D call TRBD1 (6 bases). The CDR3 has 15 residues. The germline V and J ends were trimmed by 1 base and 6 bases, with 13 bases remaining between them. The CDR3: CASSLGDIAGQPQHF. The CDR3 DNA reads TGTGCCAGCAGTTTAGGGGACATAGCGGGTCAGCCCCAGCATTTT.

This clonotype was observed at least ten times. V is TRBV18 and J is TRBJ1-1; no clear D gene. The CDR3 has 13 residues. Trimming removed 8 bases from V and 2 bases from J, with 12 bases in between. The germline V gene encodes CDR1 KGHSH and CDR2 LQKENI. CDR3 residues: CASSPPGNTEAFF. In DNA, the CDR3 is TGTGCCAGCAGTCCTCCTGGTAACACTGAAGCTTTCTTT.

This clonotype has a handful of counts. The chain uses TRBV7-9 and TRBJ1-2; TRBD1 aligns across 9 bases. Germline trimming cut 6 bases from V and 8 bases from J; bases unmatched to any gene: 10. This CDR3 has 14 residues. Germline values: CDR1 SEHNR, CDR2 FQNEAQ (reference sequence). The DNA of the CDR3 is TGTGCCAGCAGACCACCCGGGACAGGGAGCGGCTACACCTTC. This gives the protein CASRPPGTGSGYTF.

This clonotype was recorded many times. The V gene is TRBV6-5, the J gene TRBJ2-2; D is possibly TRBD1 (6 bases). Trimming stripped 2 bases from V and 6 bases from J, with 7 bases between. The germline V gene encodes CDR1 MNHEY and CDR2 SVGAGI. This CDR3 is built from 13 residues. The CDR3: CASSYGGPGELFF. CDR3 DNA: TGTGCCAGCAGTTACGGGGGCCCCGGGGAGCTGTTTTTT.

This clonotype was seen ten or more times. The chain joins TRBV7-2 to TRBJ1-2, with no clear D. The CDR3 contains 14 residues. Germline V lookup: CDR1 SGHTA, CDR2 FQGNSA. V was shortened by 0 bases and J by 8 bases, with 13 bases between the two germline ends. The CDR3 DNA sequence: TGTGCCAGCAGCTTAGCTGGGTCCTCTCGGGGCTACACCTTC. This codes for CASSLAGSSRGYTF.

This clonotype was seen at least ten times. The chain has TRBV9 and TRBJ2-3, with 8 nucleotides matching TRBD2. The CDR3 extends over 18 amino acids. V was pared by 3 bases and J by 1 base, with 13 bases of the junction left unmatched. CDR1 and CDR2 (germline): SGDLS, YYNGEE. The CDR3 protein is CASSADPFSGARTDTQYF. In nucleotides, the CDR3 is TGTGCCAGCAGCGCCGATCCATTTAGCGGGGCCCGCACAGATACGCAGTATTTT.

Many counts were recorded for this clonotype. The chain combines TRBV10-3 with TRBJ2-7; no definite D call. CDR3 length equals 11 residues. Germline V gives CDR1 ENHRY, CDR2 SYGVKD. V lost 2 bases and J 3 bases, leaving 2 bases between the germline ends. CDR3 nucleotide sequence: TGTGCCATCAGTGAGAACTACGAGCAGTACTTC. Its protein is CAISENYEQYF.

This clonotype was seen many times. The chain uses TRBV7-9 and TRBJ2-7, with 7 positions matching TRBD1. This CDR3 is 14 amino acids long. Germline V gives CDR1 SEHNR, CDR2 FQNEAQ (reference sequence). Unmatched junction bases numbered 4, after V lost 4 bases and J lost 1 base. CDR3 region: CASSSSGQSYEQYF. CDR3 bases: TGTGCCAGCAGCTCCTCGGGACAGTCCTACGAGCAGTACTTC.

This clonotype was observed at least ten times. V and J are TRBV4-3 and TRBJ2-1; D unresolved. The CDR3 has 12 residues. Trimming took 3 bases from V and 6 from J, leaving 6 bases between them. The germline V gene encodes CDR1 LGHNA and CDR2 YSLEER. CDR3 coding DNA: TGCGCCAGCAGCCAGAACCGCAATGAGCAGTTCTTC. Protein sequence: CASSQNRNEQFF.

This clonotype was observed at least ten times. CDR3 DNA sequence: TGCAGTGCTAGCAGGAGATTCACAGATACGCAGTATTTT. It yields the protein CSASRRFTDTQYF. The chain uses TRBV20-1 and TRBJ2-3; no firm D call. The germline V and J ends were trimmed by 3 bases and 2 bases, with 9 bases remaining between them. The CDR3 spans 13 residues. The germline V gene encodes CDR1 DFQATT and CDR2 SNEGSKA (reference sequence).

In this sample, this clonotype turned up many times. This sequence joins TRBV7-9 and TRBJ2-3, with 10 positions matching TRBD2. The CDR3 consists of 17 residues. V shed 7 bases, J shed 1 base, and the junction held 11 bases outside the gene matches. Per germline, CDR1 SEHNR and CDR2 FQNEAQ (reference sequence). The CDR3 DNA reads as TGTGCCAGCAACGAAGGAAATCTAGCGGGGGGCACAGATACGCAGTATTTT. Translated, it gives CASNEGNLAGGTDTQYF.

This clonotype was found many times. DNA for the CDR3: TGTGCCAGCAGTGCGCCCCTCGGACAGGGCGAGGAAAATCAGCCCCAGCATTTT. Its protein is CASSAPLGQGEENQPQHF. This chain connects TRBV6-1 to TRBJ1-5; 8 positions match TRBD1. V lost 4 bases to trimming and J lost 4 bases; unmatched junction nucleotides: 15. CDR1 is MNHNS and CDR2 is SASEGT in the germline V gene. The CDR3 sequence is 18 residues long.

This clonotype was seen many times. This rearrangement joins TRBV6-5 to TRBJ2-1; the match to TRBD2 covers 10 bases. Germline CDR1 reads MNHEY; CDR2 reads SVGAGI. V shed 2 bases, J shed 8 bases, and the junction held 6 bases outside the gene matches. The CDR3 loop spans 15 amino acids. CDR3 sequence: CASSYTAGGPDEQFF. In nucleotides, the CDR3 is TGTGCCAGCAGTTACACAGCGGGGGGGCCTGATGAGCAGTTCTTC.

This clonotype was detected ten times or more. The chain uses TRBV4-1 and TRBJ1-6; the match to TRBD1 covers 7 bases. CDR3 size: 17 residues. CDR1 and CDR2 (germline): MGHRA, YSYEKL. J was trimmed by 10 bases and V by 1 base; bases with no gene match: 13. CDR3 loop: CASSQGPIGRGPSPLHF. The CDR3 DNA is TGCGCCAGCAGCCAAGGCCCCATAGGTAGGGGGCCCTCACCCCTCCACTTT.

Many counts were recorded for this clonotype. CDR3 sequence reads: CASSLGGRSPLHF. In DNA form, the CDR3 reads TGTGCCAGCAGCTTGGGGGGTCGGTCACCCCTCCACTTT. The V call is TRBV5-6, the J call TRBJ1-6; D uncertain. This CDR3 spans 13 amino acids. V gave up 0 bases and J gave up 10 bases, with 8 bases separating them. Germline values: CDR1 SGHDT, CDR2 YYEEEE. The variable domain in full, completed from reference TRBV5-6 and TRBJ1-6, reads DAGVTQSPTHLIKTRGQQVTLRCSPKSGHDTVSWYQQALGQGPQFIFQYYEEEERQRGNFPDRFSGHQFPNYSSELNVNALLLGDSALYLCASSLGGRSPLHFGNGTRLTVT.

This clonotype was recorded at least ten times. CDR3 DNA sequence: TGTGCCAGCAGTAGGGCCGACTGGCGGGACGTCTACGAGCAGTACTTC. Its translation is CASSRADWRDVYEQYF. The chain combines TRBV12-3 or TRBV12-4 with TRBJ2-7, with D tentatively TRBD2 (6 bases). This CDR3 has 16 residues. V shed 5 bases and J shed 3 bases, with 20 bases lying between them.

This clonotype was seen at least ten times. This chain links TRBV7-9 with TRBJ2-2; no clear D. CDR1 is SEHNR, CDR2 FQNEAQ, per germline (reference sequence). The V and J ends lost 1 base and 3 bases respectively, with 6 bases between them. There are 14 residues in the CDR3. The CDR3 nucleotides read TGTGCCAGCAGCTTAGAGCCTTACACCGGGGAGCTGTTTTTT. Its translation: CASSLEPYTGELFF.

This clonotype showed up many times. The genes are TRBV7-9 and TRBJ2-7; no firm D call. Germline V gives CDR1 SEHNR, CDR2 FQNEAQ (reference sequence). This CDR3 is built from 16 residues. V was shortened by 1 base and J by 1 base, with 14 bases between the two germline ends. CDR3 nucleotides: TGTGCCAGCAGCTTAGGTTTCCCTCTACAGTCCTACGAGCAGTACTTC. This gives the protein CASSLGFPLQSYEQYF. Supplemented by reference TRBV7-9 and TRBJ2-7, the full variable domain reads DTGVSQNPRHKITKRGQNVTFRCDPISEHNRLYWYRQTLGQGPEFLTYFQNEAQLEKSRLLSDRFSAERPKGSFSTLEIQRTEQGDSAMYLCASSLGFPLQSYEQYFGPGTRLTVT.

This clonotype has a count of ten or more. The V gene is TRBV12-3 or TRBV12-4, the J gene TRBJ1-1, with TRBD1 matching 7 bases. The CDR3 runs 14 residues. The J segment lost 11 bases and the V segment lost 5 bases, leaving 14 bases of the junction unmatched. The CDR3 DNA reads as TGTGCCAGCAGTGTAATTAAGGGACAGCTTCTCGCTTTCTTT. Its protein is CASSVIKGQLLAFF.

This clonotype has ten or more counts. V is TRBV20-1 and J is TRBJ2-2, with no clear D. CDR3 size: 13 residues. V lost 4 bases to trimming and J lost 2 bases, with 8 bases between them. Germline lookup yields CDR1 DFQATT and CDR2 SNEGSKA (reference sequence). CDR3 sequence: CSATPTNTGELFF. The CDR3 region has the DNA TGCAGTGCTACCCCCACAAACACCGGGGAGCTGTTTTTT.

Ten or more counts support this clonotype. The chain joins TRBV4-3 to TRBJ2-7; no definite D call. The length of the CDR3 is 13 residues. With 2 bases removed from V and 5 bases from J, the gap between germline ends came to 10 bases. Germline V gene sequence: CDR1 LGHNA, CDR2 YSLEER. Here the CDR3 DNA reads TGCGCCAGCAGCCAATACCTAGGGAACGAGCAGTACTTC. This translates into CASSQYLGNEQYF.

This clonotype was recorded many times. The V call is TRBV6-1, the J call TRBJ2-6; D remains ambiguous. The V end was cut by 6 bases, the J end by 0 bases, with 6 bases between. CDR3 length: 14 residues. Germline lookup yields CDR1 MNHNS and CDR2 SASEGT. The CDR3 DNA is TGTGCCAGCAGGGGATCCTCTGGGGCCAACGTCCTGACTTTC. It yields the protein CASRGSSGANVLTF.